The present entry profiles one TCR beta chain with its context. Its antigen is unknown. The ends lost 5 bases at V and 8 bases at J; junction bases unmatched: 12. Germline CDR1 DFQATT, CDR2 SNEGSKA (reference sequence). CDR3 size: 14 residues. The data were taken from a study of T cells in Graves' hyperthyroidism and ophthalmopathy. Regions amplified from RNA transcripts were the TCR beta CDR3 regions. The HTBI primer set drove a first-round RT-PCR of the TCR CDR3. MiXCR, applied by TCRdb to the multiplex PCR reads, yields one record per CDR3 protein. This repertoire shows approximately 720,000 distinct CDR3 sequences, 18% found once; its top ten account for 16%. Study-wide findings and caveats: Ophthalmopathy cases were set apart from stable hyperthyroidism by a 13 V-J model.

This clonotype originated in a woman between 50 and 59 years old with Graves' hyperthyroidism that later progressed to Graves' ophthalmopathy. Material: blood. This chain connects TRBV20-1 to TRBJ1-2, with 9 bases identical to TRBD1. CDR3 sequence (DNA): TGCAGTGCTCCGGTGGGGACAGGGAGGTCCGGCTACACCTTC. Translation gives CSAPVGTGRSGYTF.